This T cell receptor (beta chain) derives from a study of T cell responses to AZD1222 COVID-19 vaccine. Regarding the study as a whole: Possibly, clonal diversity was underestimated; donors were largely white British and included more females. The study found vaccine-associated CD4 TCRs spanning spike, dominant at 160-218 and 743-854. At study baseline, merely five or six AZD1222 recipients were seropositive.

The repertoire was sequenced with immunoSEQ multiplex PCR; TCRdb's copy has only in-frame clones and lacks some. The sample consists of roughly 77,000 clones, 85% to 95% of them appearing once. As concerns this clone: Its specificity is not known.

The TCR originated in an adult in good health. The sequences come from peripheral blood, collected on day 0 of AZD1222 vaccination.

The CDR3 nucleotides are TGTGCCAGCACCTTACCGGGCCATCCCTACGAGCAGTACTTC. Amino acids: CASTLPGHPYEQYF. This chain uses TRBV28 with TRBJ2-7; D is uncertain. Trimming left V 7 bases short and J 2 bases short, with 15 bases between. CDR1 is MDHEN and CDR2 is SYDVKM in the germline V gene. CDR3 length: 14 residues.